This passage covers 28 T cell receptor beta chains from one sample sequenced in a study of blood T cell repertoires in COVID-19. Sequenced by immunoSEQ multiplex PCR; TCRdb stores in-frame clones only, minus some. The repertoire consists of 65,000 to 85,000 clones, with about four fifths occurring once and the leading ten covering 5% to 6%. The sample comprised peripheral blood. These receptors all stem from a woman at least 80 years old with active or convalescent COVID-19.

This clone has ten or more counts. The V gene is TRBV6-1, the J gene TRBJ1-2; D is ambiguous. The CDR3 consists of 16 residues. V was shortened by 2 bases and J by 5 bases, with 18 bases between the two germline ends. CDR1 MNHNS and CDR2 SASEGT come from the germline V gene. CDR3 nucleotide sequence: TGTGCCAGCAGTGAACAGGCCCAAACCCTTAGGTATGGCTACACCTTC. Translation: CASSEQAQTLRYGYTF.

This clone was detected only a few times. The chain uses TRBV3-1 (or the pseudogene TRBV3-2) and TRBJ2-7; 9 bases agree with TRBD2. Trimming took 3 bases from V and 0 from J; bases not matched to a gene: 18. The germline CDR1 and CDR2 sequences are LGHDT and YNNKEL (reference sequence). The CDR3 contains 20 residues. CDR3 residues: CASSQARDGLAKRSSYEQYF. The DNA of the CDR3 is TGTGCCAGCAGCCAGGCTCGGGACGGACTAGCGAAAAGGAGCTCCTACGAGCAGTACTTC.

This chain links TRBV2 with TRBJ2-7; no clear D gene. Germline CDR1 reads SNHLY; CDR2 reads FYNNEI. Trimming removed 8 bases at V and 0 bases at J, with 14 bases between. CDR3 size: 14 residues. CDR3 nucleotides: TGTGCCAGCGCTCTTCGGCCGGGCTCCTACGAGCAGTACTTC. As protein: CASALRPGSYEQYF.

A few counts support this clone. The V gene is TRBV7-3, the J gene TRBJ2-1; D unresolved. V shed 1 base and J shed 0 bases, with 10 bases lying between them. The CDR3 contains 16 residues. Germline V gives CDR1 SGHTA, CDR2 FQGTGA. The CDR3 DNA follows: TGTGCCAGCAGCTTAATGGCGGCAAGCTCCTACAATGAGCAGTTCTTC. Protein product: CASSLMAASSYNEQFF.

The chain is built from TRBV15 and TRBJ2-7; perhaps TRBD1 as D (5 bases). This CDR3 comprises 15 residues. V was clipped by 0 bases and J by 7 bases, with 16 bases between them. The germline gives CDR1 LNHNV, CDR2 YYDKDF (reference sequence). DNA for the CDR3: TGTGCCACCAGCAGAGATTGGGCAGGGAATTCGGAGCAGTACTTC. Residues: CATSRDWAGNSEQYF.

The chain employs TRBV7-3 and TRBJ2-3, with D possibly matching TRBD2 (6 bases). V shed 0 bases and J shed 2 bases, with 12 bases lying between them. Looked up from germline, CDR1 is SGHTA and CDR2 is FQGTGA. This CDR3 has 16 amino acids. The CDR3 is CASSLTPGLSTDTQYF. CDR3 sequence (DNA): TGTGCCAGCAGCTTAACCCCGGGACTTTCCACAGATACGCAGTATTTT.

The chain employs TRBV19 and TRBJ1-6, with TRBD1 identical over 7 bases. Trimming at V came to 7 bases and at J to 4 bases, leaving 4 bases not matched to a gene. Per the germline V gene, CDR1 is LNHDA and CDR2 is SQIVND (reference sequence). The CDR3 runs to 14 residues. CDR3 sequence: CASTGTAYNSPLHF. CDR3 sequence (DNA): TGTGCCAGTACTGGGACAGCGTATAATTCACCCCTCCACTTT.

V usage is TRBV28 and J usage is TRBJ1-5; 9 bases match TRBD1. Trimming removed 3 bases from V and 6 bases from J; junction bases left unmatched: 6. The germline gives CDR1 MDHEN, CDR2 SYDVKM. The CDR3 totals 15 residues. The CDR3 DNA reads TGTGCCAGCAGTTTGACAGGGGGTTTGAGTCAGCCCCAGCATTTT. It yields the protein CASSLTGGLSQPQHF.

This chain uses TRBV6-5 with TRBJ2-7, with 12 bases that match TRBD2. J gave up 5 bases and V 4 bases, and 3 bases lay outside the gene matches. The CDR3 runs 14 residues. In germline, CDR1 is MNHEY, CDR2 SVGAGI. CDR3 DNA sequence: TGTGCCAGCAGTTCGACTAGCGGGAGAAACGAGCAGTACTTC. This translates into CASSSTSGRNEQYF.

CDR3 DNA: TGTGCCAGCAGCGATCAGACAGGAGCCACTGAAGCTTTCTTT. Encoded protein: CASSDQTGATEAFF. The chain is built from TRBV21-1 and TRBJ1-1; the listed D gene, TRBD1, was not tested against the DNA. TRBV21-1 is a pseudogene. The CDR3 extends over 14 amino acids.

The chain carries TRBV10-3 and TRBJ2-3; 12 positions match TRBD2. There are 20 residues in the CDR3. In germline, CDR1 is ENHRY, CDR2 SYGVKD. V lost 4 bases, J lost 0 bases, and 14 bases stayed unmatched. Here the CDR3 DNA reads TGTGCCATCAGTGCCATCGGGGAGCTAGCGGGAGGGCCGAGCACAGATACGCAGTATTTT. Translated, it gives CAISAIGELAGGPSTDTQYF.

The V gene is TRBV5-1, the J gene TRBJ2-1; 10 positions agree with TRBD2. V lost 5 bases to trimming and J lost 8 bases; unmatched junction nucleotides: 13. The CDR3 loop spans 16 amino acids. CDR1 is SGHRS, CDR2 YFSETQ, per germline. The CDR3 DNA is TGCGCCAGCAGTCATCGAGCTAGCGGGAGCTTGGATGAGCAGTTCTTC. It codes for CASSHRASGSLDEQFF.

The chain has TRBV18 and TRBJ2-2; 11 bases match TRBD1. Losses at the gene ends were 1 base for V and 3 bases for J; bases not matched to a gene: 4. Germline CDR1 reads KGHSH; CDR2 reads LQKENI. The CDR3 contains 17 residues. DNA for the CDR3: TGTGCCAGCTCACCACGGACAGGGGGCGGAGACACCGGGGAGCTGTTTTTT. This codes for CASSPRTGGGDTGELFF.

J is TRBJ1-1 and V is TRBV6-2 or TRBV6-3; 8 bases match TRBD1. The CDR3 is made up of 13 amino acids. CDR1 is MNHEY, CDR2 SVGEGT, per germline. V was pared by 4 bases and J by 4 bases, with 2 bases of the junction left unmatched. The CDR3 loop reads CASSFGTGTEAFF. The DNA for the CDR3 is TGTGCCAGCAGTTTCGGGACAGGCACTGAAGCTTTCTTT.

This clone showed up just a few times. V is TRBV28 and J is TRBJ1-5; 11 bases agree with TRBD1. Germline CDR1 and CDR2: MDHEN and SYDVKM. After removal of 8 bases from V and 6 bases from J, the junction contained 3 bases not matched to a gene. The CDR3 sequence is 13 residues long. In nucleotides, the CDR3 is TGTGCCAGCCGGACAGGGGGCAGTCAGCCCCAGCATTTT. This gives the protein CASRTGGSQPQHF. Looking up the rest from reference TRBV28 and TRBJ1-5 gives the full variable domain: DVKVTQSSRYLVKRTGEKVFLECVQDMDHENMFWYRQDPGLGLRLIYFSYDVKMKEKGDIPEGYSVSREKKERFSLILESASTNQTSMYLCASRTGGSQPQHFGDGTRLSIL.

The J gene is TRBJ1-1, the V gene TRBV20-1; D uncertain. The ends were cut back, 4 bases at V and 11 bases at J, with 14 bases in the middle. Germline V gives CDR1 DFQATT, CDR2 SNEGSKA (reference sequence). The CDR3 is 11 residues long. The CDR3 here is CSAKTGDKAFF. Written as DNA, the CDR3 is TGCAGTGCTAAGACCGGGGATAAGGCTTTCTTT.

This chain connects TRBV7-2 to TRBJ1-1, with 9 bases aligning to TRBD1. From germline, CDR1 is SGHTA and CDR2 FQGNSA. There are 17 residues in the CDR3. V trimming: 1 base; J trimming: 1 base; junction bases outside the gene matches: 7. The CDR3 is CASSLVIWDRENTEAFF. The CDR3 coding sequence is TGTGCCAGCAGCTTAGTAATTTGGGACAGGGAGAACACTGAAGCTTTCTTT.

CDR3 DNA sequence: TGCGCCAGAATAGATACTGAAGCTTTCTTT. Translating it yields CARIDTEAFF. The chain recombines TRBV23-1 with TRBJ1-1; the D is unclear. TRBV23-1 is annotated as an ORF whose role is uncertain. V was trimmed by 9 bases and J by 5 bases, leaving 7 bases between them. This CDR3 contains 10 residues.

CDR3 bases: TGTGCCAGCAGCTCGCCCAGGGGGCTTGATGAAAAACTGTTTTTT. It is translated as CASSSPRGLDEKLFF. The chain links TRBV7-9 to TRBJ1-4; TRBD1 matches at 8 bases. Trimming removed 4 bases from V and 6 bases from J; junction bases left unmatched: 7. Germline lookup yields CDR1 SEHNR and CDR2 FQNEAQ (reference sequence). The CDR3 has 15 amino acids.

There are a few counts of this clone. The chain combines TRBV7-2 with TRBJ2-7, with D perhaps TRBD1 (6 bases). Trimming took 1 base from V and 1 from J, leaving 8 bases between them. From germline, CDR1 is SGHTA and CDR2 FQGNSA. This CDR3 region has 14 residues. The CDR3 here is CASSLDGQSYEQYF. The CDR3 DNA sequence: TGTGCCAGCAGCTTAGACGGACAGTCCTACGAGCAGTACTTC.

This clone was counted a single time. The CDR3: CAIPTGTMNTEAFF. CDR3 coding DNA: TGTGCCATCCCGACAGGGACGATGAACACTGAAGCTTTCTTT. The chain is built from TRBV10-3 and TRBJ1-1; 7 nucleotides agree with TRBD1. Losses at the gene ends were 8 bases for V and 0 bases for J; bases not matched to a gene: 6. The CDR3 covers 14 residues. The V gene's germline CDR1 is ENHRY and CDR2 SYGVKD.

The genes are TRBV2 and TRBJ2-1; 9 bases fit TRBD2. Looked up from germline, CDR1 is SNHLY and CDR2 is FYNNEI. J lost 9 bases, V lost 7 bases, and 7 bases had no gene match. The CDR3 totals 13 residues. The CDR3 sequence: CASKAGGRGEQFF. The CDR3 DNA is TGTGCCAGCAAGGCGGGGGGGCGAGGTGAGCAGTTCTTC.

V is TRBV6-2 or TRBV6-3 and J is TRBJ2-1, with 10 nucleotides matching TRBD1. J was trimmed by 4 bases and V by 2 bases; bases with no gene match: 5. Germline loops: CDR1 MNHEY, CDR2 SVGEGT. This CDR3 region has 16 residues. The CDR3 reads CASSYPGGQGYNEQFF. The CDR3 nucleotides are TGTGCCAGCAGTTACCCCGGGGGACAGGGGTACAATGAGCAGTTCTTC.

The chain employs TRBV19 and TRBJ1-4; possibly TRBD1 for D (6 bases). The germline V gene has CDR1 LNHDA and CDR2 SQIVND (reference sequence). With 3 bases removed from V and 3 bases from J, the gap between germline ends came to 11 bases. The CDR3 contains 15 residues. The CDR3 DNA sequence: TGTGCCAGTAGTATCCAGGGGTTGTCTAATGAAAAACTGTTTTTT. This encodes CASSIQGLSNEKLFF.

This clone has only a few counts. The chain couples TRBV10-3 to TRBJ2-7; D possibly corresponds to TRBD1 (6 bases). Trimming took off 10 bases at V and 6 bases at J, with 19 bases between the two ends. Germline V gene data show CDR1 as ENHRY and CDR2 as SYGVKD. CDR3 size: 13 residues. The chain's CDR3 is CANGRSGDREQYF. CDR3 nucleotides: TGTGCCAACGGCCGGTCAGGGGATCGCGAGCAGTACTTC.

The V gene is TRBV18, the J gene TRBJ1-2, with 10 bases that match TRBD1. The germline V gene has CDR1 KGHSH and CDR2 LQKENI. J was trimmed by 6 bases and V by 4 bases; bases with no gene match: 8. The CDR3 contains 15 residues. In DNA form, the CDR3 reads TGTGCCAGCTCACGCGAAGGGACAGGGGTGGATGGCTACACCTTC. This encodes CASSREGTGVDGYTF.

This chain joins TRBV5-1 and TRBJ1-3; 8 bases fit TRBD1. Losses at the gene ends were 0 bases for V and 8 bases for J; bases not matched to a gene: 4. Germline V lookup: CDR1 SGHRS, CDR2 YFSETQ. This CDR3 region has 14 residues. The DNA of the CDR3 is TGCGCCAGCAGCTTGGTTCAGGGGGCTCACACCATATATTTT. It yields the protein CASSLVQGAHTIYF.

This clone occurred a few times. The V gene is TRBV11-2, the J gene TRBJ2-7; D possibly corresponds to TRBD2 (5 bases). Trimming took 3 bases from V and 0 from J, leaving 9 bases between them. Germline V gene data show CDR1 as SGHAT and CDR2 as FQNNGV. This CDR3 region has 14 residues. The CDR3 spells CASSFFGDSYEQYF. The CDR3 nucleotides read TGTGCCAGCAGCTTTTTCGGGGACTCCTACGAGCAGTACTTC.